This TCR beta chain was identified during a study of blood T cells in healthy people across ages. A second PCR of about 6 to 11 cycles used a sample-barcoded 5' primer and a J-beta primer mix. Via MiXCR, TCRdb re-called the 5' RACE reads, giving one row per CDR3 protein. The sample lists hundreds of thousands of distinct CDR3 sequences, more than 50% seen once, with roughly 24% in the top ten. This CDR3 contains 13 residues. From germline, CDR1 is DFQATT and CDR2 SNEGSKA (reference sequence). The V and J ends lost 5 bases and 3 bases respectively, with 13 bases between them. The sample comprised blood. The V call is TRBV20-1, the J call TRBJ2-5; D might be TRBD2 (6 bases). The TCR originated in a man in his forties in good health. CDR3 in DNA: TGCAGTGCTTACCCTAGCGTGGAAGAGACCCAGTACTTC. Translating gives CSAYPSVEETQYF.